These 18 T cell receptor beta chains were sequenced from one sample in a study of blood T cell repertoires in COVID-19. Measured with immunoSEQ multiplex PCR; TCRdb has only the in-frame clones, and not every one. The table lists approximately 130,000 clones, 85% to 90% of them singletons. The sequenced sample was peripheral blood. Every receptor here comes from a man between 50 and 59 years old with acute or convalescent COVID-19.

The gene calls are TRBV19 and TRBJ1-5, with 10 bases fitting TRBD1. This CDR3 comprises 16 residues. Trimming cost V 1 base and J 5 bases; bases outside gene matches: 5. The germline gives CDR1 LNHDA, CDR2 SQIVND (reference sequence). CDR3 sequence: CASSIGGDRGYQPQHF. DNA of the CDR3: TGTGCCAGTAGTATAGGAGGGGACAGGGGATATCAGCCCCAGCATTTT. The whole variable domain, remainder taken from reference TRBV19 and TRBJ1-5, is DGGITQSPKYLFRKEGQNVTLSCEQNLNHDAMYWYRQDPGQGLRLIYYSQIVNDFQKGDIAEGYSVSREKKESFPLTVTSAQKNPTAFYLCASSIGGDRGYQPQHFGDGTRLSIL.

Only a few counts were recorded for this clone. J is TRBJ1-2 and V is TRBV5-4; D gene unclear. Per the germline V gene, CDR1 is SGHNT and CDR2 is YYREEE (reference sequence). The CDR3 runs to 13 residues. The V gene lost 4 bases and the J gene lost 4 bases, with 11 bases spanning the gap. CDR3 sequence (DNA): TGTGCCAGCAGCCGAGACACTTCCTATGGCTACACCTTC. The encoded protein is CASSRDTSYGYTF.

The chain carries TRBV30 and TRBJ2-2, with 8 bases fitting TRBD2. V trimming: 4 bases; J trimming: 5 bases; junction bases outside the gene matches: 6. The CDR3 length is 14 residues. The germline gives CDR1 GTSNPN, CDR2 SVGIG (reference sequence). The CDR3 DNA reads TGTGCCTGGACCGGGACTAGTGATACCGGGGAGCTGTTTTTT. Translation gives CAWTGTSDTGELFF.

The rearrangement links TRBV5-1 to TRBJ2-1; 12 nucleotides agree with TRBD2. This CDR3 is built from 18 residues. With 4 bases clipped from V and 0 bases from J, the junction kept 8 bases outside the gene matches. Per germline, CDR1 SGHRS and CDR2 YFSETQ. CDR3 DNA sequence: TGCGCCAGCAGCCGGACTAGCGGGACCAAGAGCTCCTACAATGAGCAGTTCTTC. This sequence encodes CASSRTSGTKSSYNEQFF.

The V and J genes are TRBV7-2 and TRBJ1-3; the match to TRBD1 covers 9 bases. This CDR3 region has 15 residues. V gave up 5 bases and J gave up 2 bases; unmatched junction bases: 4. CDR1 and CDR2 (germline): SGHTA, FQGNSA. CDR3 in amino acids: CASSAWTGAGNTIYF. The CDR3 region has the DNA TGTGCCAGCAGCGCCTGGACAGGGGCTGGAAACACCATATATTTT.

The V gene is TRBV18, the J gene TRBJ2-1; TRBD2 matches 9 bases. Germline V lookup: CDR1 KGHSH, CDR2 LQKENI. Germline trimming cut 1 base from V and 0 bases from J; bases unmatched to any gene: 10. The CDR3 is 19 residues long. The CDR3 DNA is TGTGCCAGCTCACCACTCCCAGCGGGAGGAGGGAGCTCCTACAATGAGCAGTTCTTC. This encodes CASSPLPAGGGSSYNEQFF.

The chain carries TRBV7-9 and TRBJ2-7, with D possibly TRBD2 on 6 matching bases. With 1 base removed from V and 8 bases from J, the gap between germline ends came to 9 bases. In germline, CDR1 is SEHNR, CDR2 FQNEAQ (reference sequence). The CDR3 length is 12 residues. CDR3 sequence (DNA): TGTGCCAGCAGCTTAGTGGAGGGGAAGCAGTACTTC. Encoded protein: CASSLVEGKQYF.

V is TRBV11-1 and J is TRBJ2-7, with 8 bases that match TRBD2. CDR1 and CDR2 from the germline V gene are SGHAT and FQDESV (reference sequence). This CDR3 contains 15 residues. The ends lost 5 bases at V and 5 bases at J; junction bases unmatched: 11. The CDR3 spells CASSQMGLGTHEQYF. The CDR3 nucleotides are TGTGCCAGCAGCCAAATGGGACTAGGTACCCACGAGCAGTACTTC. The full variable domain, rest sourced from reference TRBV11-1 and TRBJ2-7, is EAEVAQSPRYKITEKSQAVAFWCDPISGHATLYWYRQILGQGPELLVQFQDESVVDDSQLPKDRFSAERLKGVDSTLKIQPAELGDSAMYLCASSQMGLGTHEQYFGPGTRLTVT.

The V and J genes are TRBV27 and TRBJ2-1; D call uncertain. The germline V and J ends were trimmed by 6 bases and 0 bases, with 3 bases remaining between them. There are 12 residues in the CDR3. Germline CDR1 is MNHEY and CDR2 is SMNVEV (reference sequence). CDR3 amino acids: CASSLSYNEQFF. DNA of the CDR3: TGTGCCAGCAGCCTCTCCTACAATGAGCAGTTCTTC.

This clone has just a few counts. This chain links TRBV6-8 with TRBJ2-3; D is unclear. The germline CDR1 and CDR2 sequences are MNHGY and SAAAGT. V lost 8 bases and J lost 7, with 16 bases in between. CDR3 size: 13 residues. The CDR3 DNA sequence: TGTGCCAGCCTAACGAAGACTTACTATACGCAGTATTTT. Its protein is CASLTKTYYTQYF.

This clone was observed once. The chain joins TRBV29-1 to TRBJ2-7, with D tentatively TRBD2 (6 bases). The CDR3 covers 14 residues. Germline V gives CDR1 SQVTM, CDR2 ANQGSEA. With 7 bases removed from V and 0 bases from J, the gap between germline ends came to 16 bases. The CDR3 sequence: CSAEGTGSSYEQYF. The DNA of the CDR3 is TGCAGCGCAGAGGGGACCGGGAGCTCCTACGAGCAGTACTTC.

This chain links TRBV7-9 with TRBJ1-6; 7 positions agree with TRBD1. V lost 0 bases and J lost 0; bases outside the gene matches: 8. Germline V lookup: CDR1 SEHNR, CDR2 FQNEAQ (reference sequence). This CDR3 region has 19 residues. The CDR3: CASSLARGTERSYNSPLHF. Here the CDR3 DNA reads TGTGCCAGCAGCTTAGCAAGGGGGACAGAGCGCTCCTATAATTCACCCCTCCACTTT.

This chain joins TRBV7-2 and TRBJ2-2, with TRBD2 matching over 9 bases. The CDR3 loop spans 15 amino acids. The J segment lost 4 bases and the V segment lost 2 bases, leaving 2 bases of the junction unmatched. Germline assignment: CDR1 SGHTA and CDR2 FQGNSA. This CDR3 reads CASSLKAGGTGELFF. CDR3 DNA: TGTGCCAGCAGCTTAAAAGCGGGAGGCACCGGGGAGCTGTTTTTT.

The CDR3 here is CASRQASGNTIYF. As DNA, the CDR3 is TGTGCCAGTAGGCAGGCGTCTGGAAACACCATATATTTT. This chain uses TRBV19 with TRBJ1-3, with D uncertain. The V gene lost 6 bases and the J gene lost 1 base, with 7 bases spanning the gap. The germline gives CDR1 LNHDA, CDR2 SQIVND (reference sequence). The CDR3 totals 13 residues.

The chain links TRBV4-3 to TRBJ2-1; D is ambiguous. Between the trimmed V and J ends, which lost 0 bases and 0 bases, there was a span of 9 bases. CDR1 and CDR2 from the germline V gene are LGHNA and YSLEER. CDR3 size: 16 residues. The chain's CDR3 is CASSQDHASSYNEQFF. In DNA, the CDR3 is TGCGCCAGCAGCCAAGATCATGCCAGCTCCTACAATGAGCAGTTCTTC.

This chain uses TRBV19 with TRBJ2-7; 8 nucleotides agree with TRBD1. V trimming: 7 bases; J trimming: 4 bases; junction bases outside the gene matches: 9. CDR1 and CDR2 (germline): LNHDA, SQIVND (reference sequence). The CDR3 runs 14 residues. CDR3 sequence (DNA): TGTGCCAGTAAAGAGCAGGGGGCTACGTACGAGCAGTACTTC. It encodes CASKEQGATYEQYF.

The chain couples TRBV9 to TRBJ2-3; D may be TRBD1 (6 bases). Germline CDR1 and CDR2: SGDLS and YYNGEE. The ends were cut back, 4 bases at V and 0 bases at J, with 15 bases in the middle. The CDR3 has 16 amino acids. The CDR3 nucleotides are TGTGCCAGCAGCCCAAGACAGGTTCCTAGCACAGATACGCAGTATTTT. It codes for CASSPRQVPSTDTQYF.

In DNA, the CDR3 is TGTGCCAGCAGCCAAGTATCTAGCGGGGAGAAGGGTCCCGGCGAGCAGTACTTC. Translated: CASSQVSSGEKGPGEQYF. The genes are TRBV3-1 (or the pseudogene TRBV3-2) and TRBJ2-7, with TRBD2 matching over 9 bases. The V gene's germline CDR1 is LGHDT and CDR2 YNNKEL (reference sequence). V shed 1 base, J shed 6 bases, and the junction held 16 bases outside the gene matches. The CDR3 sequence is 18 residues long.